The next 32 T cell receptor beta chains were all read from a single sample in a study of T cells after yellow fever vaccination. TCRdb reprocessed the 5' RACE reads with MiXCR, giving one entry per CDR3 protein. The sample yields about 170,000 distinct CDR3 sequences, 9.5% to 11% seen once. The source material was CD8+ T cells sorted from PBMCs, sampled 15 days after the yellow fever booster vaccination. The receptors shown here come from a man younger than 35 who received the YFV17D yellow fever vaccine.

The CDR3 reads CASSIRGTPYEQYF. The CDR3 DNA reads as TGTGCCAGTAGCATCCGGGGGACCCCCTACGAGCAGTACTTC. The chain is built from TRBV19 and TRBJ2-7; D possibly corresponds to TRBD2 (6 bases). CDR1 is LNHDA and CDR2 is SQIVND in the germline V gene (reference sequence). V was trimmed by 6 bases and J by 2 bases, leaving 14 bases between them. This CDR3 comprises 14 residues.

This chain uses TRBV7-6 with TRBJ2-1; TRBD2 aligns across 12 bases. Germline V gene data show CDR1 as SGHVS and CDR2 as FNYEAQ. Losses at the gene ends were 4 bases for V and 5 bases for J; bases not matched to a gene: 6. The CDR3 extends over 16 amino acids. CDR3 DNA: TGTGCCAGCAGCTACTTTCTAGCGGGGGGGGACAATGAGCAGTTCTTC. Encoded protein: CASSYFLAGGDNEQFF.

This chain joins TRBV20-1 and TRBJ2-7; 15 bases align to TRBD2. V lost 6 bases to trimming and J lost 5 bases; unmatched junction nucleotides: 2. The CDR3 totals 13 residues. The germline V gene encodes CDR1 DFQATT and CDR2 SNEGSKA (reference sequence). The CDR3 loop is CSARTSGGDEQYV. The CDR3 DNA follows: TGCAGTGCGAGGACTAGCGGGGGGGACGAGCAGTACGTC.

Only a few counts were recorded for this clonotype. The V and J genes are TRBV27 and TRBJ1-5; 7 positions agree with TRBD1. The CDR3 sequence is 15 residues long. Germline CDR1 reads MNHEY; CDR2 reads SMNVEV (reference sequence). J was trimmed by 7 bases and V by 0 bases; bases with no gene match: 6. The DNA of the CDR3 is TGTGCCAGCAGTTTATCCTCGACAGGGCGCCAGCCCCAGCATTTT. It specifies CASSLSSTGRQPQHF.

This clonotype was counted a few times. This CDR3 is CASSVEGSGGYEQYF. In nucleotides, the CDR3 is TGTGCCAGCAGCGTAGAAGGTAGCGGGGGGTACGAGCAGTACTTC. V and J are TRBV9 and TRBJ2-7; the match to TRBD2 covers 10 bases. Germline V gene lookup returns CDR1 SGDLS and CDR2 YYNGEE. V shed 0 bases, J shed 4 bases, and the junction held 4 bases outside the gene matches. The CDR3 spans 15 residues.

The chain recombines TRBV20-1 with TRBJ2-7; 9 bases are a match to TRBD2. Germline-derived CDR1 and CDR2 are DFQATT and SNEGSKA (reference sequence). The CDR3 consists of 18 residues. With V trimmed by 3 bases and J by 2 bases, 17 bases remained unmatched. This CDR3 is CSARPGWSGGHPTYEQYF. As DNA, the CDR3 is TGCAGTGCTAGGCCCGGTTGGAGCGGGGGGCACCCTACCTACGAGCAGTACTTC.

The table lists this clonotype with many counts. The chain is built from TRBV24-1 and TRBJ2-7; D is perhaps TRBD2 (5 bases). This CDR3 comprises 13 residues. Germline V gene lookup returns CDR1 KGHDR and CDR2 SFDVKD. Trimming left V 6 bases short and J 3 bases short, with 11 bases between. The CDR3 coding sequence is TGTGCCACCAGTATAAGGGAGCACTACGAGCAGTACTTC. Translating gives CATSIREHYEQYF.

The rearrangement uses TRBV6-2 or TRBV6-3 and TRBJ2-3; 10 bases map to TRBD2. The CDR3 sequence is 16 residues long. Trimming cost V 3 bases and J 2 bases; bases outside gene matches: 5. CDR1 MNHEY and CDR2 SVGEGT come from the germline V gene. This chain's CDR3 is CASSYALAGNTDTQYF. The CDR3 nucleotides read TGTGCCAGCAGTTATGCACTAGCGGGGAACACAGATACGCAGTATTTT.

The CDR3 bases are TGCAGTGCTAGAGACTTGACAGGGATAGCGAACTATGGCTACACCTTC. Amino acids: CSARDLTGIANYGYTF. The rearrangement uses TRBV20-1 and TRBJ1-2, with 7 nucleotides matching TRBD1. Trimming cost V 0 bases and J 2 bases; bases outside gene matches: 9. Germline V gene lookup returns CDR1 DFQATT and CDR2 SNEGSKA (reference sequence). This CDR3 contains 16 residues.

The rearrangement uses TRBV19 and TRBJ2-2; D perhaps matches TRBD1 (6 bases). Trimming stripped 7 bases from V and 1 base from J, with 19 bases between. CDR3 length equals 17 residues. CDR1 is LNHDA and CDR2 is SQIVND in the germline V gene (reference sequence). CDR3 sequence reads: CASTHRVVGRNTGELFF. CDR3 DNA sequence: TGTGCCAGTACCCACAGGGTTGTCGGGCGGAACACCGGGGAGCTGTTTTTT.

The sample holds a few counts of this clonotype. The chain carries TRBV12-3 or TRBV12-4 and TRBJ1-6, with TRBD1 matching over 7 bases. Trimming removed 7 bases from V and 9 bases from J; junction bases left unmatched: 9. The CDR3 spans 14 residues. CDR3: CASKPGGSGSPLHF. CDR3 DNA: TGTGCCAGCAAGCCAGGGGGTTCAGGTTCACCCCTCCACTTT.

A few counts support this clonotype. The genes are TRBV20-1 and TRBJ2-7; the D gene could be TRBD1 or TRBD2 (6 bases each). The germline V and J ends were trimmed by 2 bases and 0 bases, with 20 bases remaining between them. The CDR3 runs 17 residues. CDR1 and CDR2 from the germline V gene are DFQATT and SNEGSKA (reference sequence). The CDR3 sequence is CSARHFMGGRNSYEQYV. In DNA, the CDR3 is TGCAGTGCTAGACATTTCATGGGGGGCCGTAACTCCTACGAGCAGTACGTC.

The chain's CDR3 is CASSGFGQAGELFF. The CDR3, as DNA: TGTGCCAGCAGTGGGTTCGGGCAGGCCGGGGAGCTGTTTTTT. The chain links TRBV2 to TRBJ2-2, with no clear D. Germline lookup yields CDR1 SNHLY and CDR2 FYNNEI. CDR3 size: 14 residues. V was trimmed by 4 bases and J by 6 bases, leaving 12 bases between them.

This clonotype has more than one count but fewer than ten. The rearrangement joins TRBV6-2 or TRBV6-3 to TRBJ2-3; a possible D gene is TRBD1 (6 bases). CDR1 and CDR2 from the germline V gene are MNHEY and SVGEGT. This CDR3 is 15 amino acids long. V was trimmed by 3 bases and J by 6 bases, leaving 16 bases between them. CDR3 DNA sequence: TGTGCCAGCAGTTATCGAGCTTCAGGGGCGGATACGCAGTATTTT. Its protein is CASSYRASGADTQYF.

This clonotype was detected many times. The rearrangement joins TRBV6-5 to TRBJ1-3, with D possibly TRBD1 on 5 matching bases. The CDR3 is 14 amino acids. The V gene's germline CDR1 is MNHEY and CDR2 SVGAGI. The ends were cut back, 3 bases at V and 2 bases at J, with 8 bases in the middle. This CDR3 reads CASSYSTAGNTIYF. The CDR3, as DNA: TGTGCCAGCAGTTATTCGACAGCTGGAAACACCATATATTTT.

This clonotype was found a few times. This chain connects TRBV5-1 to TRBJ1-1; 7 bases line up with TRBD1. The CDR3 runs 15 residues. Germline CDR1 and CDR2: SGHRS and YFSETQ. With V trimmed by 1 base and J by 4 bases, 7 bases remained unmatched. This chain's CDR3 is CASSLTGASGTEAFF. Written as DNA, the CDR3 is TGCGCCAGCAGCTTGACAGGGGCGAGTGGCACTGAAGCTTTCTTT.

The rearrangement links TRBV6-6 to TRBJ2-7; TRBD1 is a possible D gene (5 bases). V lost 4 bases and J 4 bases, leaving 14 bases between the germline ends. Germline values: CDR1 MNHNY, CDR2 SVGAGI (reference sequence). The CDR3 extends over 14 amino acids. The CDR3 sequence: CASSFQPDTYEQYF. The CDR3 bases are TGTGCCAGCAGTTTTCAACCGGACACATACGAGCAGTACTTC.

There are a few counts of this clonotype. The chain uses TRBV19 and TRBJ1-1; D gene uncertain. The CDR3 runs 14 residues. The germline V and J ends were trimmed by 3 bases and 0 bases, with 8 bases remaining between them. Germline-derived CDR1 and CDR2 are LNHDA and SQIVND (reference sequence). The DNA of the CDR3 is TGTGCCAGTAGTATCCCGACGGTGAACACTGAAGCTTTCTTT. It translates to CASSIPTVNTEAFF.

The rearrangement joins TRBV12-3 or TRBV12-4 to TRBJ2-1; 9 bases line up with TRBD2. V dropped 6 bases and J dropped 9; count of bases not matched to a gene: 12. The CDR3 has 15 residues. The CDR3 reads CASSRLAGGRSEQFF. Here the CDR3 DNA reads TGTGCCAGCAGCCGTCTGGCGGGGGGGCGATCTGAGCAGTTCTTC.

The CDR3 here is CASSDREASGDYNEQFF. The CDR3 region has the DNA TGCGCCAGCAGCGACAGGGAGGCTAGCGGGGACTACAATGAGCAGTTCTTC. The rearrangement joins TRBV5-1 to TRBJ2-1, with 9 bases lining up with TRBD2. The CDR3 sequence is 17 residues long. Germline CDR1 is SGHRS and CDR2 is YFSETQ. The trim removed 4 bases at V and 3 bases at J, leaving 11 bases unmatched.

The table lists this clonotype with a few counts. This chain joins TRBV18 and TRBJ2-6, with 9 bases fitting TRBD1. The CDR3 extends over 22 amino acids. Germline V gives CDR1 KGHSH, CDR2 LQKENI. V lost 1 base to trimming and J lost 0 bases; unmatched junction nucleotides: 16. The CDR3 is CASSPQAYPLTGGTSGANVLTF. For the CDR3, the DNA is TGTGCCAGCTCACCACAGGCGTACCCGTTGACAGGGGGGACCTCTGGGGCCAACGTCCTGACTTTC.

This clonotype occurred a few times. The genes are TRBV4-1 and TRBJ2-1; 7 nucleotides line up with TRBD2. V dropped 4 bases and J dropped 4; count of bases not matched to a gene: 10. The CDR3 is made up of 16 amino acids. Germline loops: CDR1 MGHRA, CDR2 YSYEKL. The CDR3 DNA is TGCGCCAGCAGCCTACCCAGCGGGGTATTATACAATGAGCAGTTCTTC. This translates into CASSLPSGVLYNEQFF.

The CDR3 sequence: CASSQVSGDQPQHF. DNA for the CDR3: TGCGCCAGCAGCCAAGTATCGGGTGATCAGCCCCAGCATTTT. The chain couples TRBV4-1 to TRBJ1-5; D gene unclear. Germline CDR1 MGHRA, CDR2 YSYEKL. The V gene lost 1 base and the J gene lost 5 bases, with 9 bases spanning the gap. This CDR3 comprises 14 residues.

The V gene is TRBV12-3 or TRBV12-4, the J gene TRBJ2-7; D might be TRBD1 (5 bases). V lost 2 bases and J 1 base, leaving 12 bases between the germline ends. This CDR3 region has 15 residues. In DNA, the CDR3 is TGTGCCAGCAGTTTACTCTTAAAGGGGTCCTACGAGCAGTACTTC. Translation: CASSLLLKGSYEQYF.

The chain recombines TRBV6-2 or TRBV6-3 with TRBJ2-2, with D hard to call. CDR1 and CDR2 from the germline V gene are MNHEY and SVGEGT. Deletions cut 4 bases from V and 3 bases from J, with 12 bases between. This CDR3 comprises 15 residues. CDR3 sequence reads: CASSLSSRDTGELFF. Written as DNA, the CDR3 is TGTGCCAGCAGTTTAAGCAGTAGAGACACCGGGGAGCTGTTTTTT.

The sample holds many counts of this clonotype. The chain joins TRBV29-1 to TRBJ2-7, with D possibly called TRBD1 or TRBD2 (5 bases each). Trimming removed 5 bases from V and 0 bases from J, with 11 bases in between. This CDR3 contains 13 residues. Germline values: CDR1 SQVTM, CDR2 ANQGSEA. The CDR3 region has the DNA TGCAGCGTTCGGGACGGGTTCTCCTACGAGCAGTACTTC. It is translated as CSVRDGFSYEQYF.

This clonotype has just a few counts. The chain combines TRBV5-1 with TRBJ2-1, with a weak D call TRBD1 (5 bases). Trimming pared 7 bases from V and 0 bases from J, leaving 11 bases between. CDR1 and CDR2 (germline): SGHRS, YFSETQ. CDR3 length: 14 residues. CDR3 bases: TGCGCCAGCGAGACAGAAAACTCCTACAATGAGCAGTTCTTC. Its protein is CASETENSYNEQFF.

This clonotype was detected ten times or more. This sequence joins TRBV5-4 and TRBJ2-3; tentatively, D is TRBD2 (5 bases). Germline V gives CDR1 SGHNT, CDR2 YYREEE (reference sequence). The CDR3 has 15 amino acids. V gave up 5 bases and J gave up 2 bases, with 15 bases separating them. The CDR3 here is CASSRPAENTDTQYF. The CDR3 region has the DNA TGTGCCAGCAGTCGTCCAGCGGAGAACACAGATACGCAGTATTTT.

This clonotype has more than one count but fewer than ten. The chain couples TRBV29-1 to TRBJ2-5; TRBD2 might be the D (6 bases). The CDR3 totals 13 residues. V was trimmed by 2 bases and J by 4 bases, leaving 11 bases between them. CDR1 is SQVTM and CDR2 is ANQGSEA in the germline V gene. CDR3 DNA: TGCAGCGTTGAACGGAGGGGAGGAGAGACCCAGTACTTC. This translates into CSVERRGGETQYF.

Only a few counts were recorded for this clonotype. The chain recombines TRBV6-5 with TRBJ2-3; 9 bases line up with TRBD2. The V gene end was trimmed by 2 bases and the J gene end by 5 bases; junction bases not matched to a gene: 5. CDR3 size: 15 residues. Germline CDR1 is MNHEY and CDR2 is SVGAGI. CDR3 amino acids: CASSYVAGEGDTQYF. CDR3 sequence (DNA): TGTGCCAGCAGTTACGTAGCGGGGGAGGGAGATACGCAGTATTTT.

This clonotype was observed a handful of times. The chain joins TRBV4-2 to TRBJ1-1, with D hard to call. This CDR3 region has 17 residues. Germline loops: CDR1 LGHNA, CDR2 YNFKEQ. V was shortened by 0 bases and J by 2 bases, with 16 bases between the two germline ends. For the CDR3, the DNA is TGTGCCAGCAGCCAAGATAAGTCTCGCGGGGTCAACACTGAAGCTTTCTTT. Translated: CASSQDKSRGVNTEAFF.

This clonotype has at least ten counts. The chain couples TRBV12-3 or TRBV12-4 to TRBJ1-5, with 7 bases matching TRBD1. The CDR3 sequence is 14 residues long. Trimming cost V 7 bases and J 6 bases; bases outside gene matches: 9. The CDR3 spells CASTEQGSGQPQHF. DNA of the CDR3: TGTGCCAGCACCGAACAGGGGAGCGGTCAGCCCCAGCATTTT.